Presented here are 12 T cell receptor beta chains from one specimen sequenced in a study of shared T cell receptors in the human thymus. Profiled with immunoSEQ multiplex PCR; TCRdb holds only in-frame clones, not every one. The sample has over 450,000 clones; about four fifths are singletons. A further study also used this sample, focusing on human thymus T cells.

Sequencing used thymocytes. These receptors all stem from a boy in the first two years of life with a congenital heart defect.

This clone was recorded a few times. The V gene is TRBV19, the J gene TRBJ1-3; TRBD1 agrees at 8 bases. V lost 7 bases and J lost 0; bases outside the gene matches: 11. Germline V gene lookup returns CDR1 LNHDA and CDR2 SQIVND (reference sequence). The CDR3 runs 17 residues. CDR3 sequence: CASIPRDRTDSGNTIYF. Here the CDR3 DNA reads TGTGCCAGTATCCCAAGGGACAGGACCGACTCTGGAAACACCATATATTTT.

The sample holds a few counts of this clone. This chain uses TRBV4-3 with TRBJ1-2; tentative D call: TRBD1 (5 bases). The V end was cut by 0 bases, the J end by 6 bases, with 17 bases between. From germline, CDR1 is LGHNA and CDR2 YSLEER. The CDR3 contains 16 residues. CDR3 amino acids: CASSQDQGLLKDGYTF. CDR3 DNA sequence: TGCGCCAGCAGCCAAGATCAGGGACTCTTAAAGGATGGCTACACCTTC.

The CDR3 DNA follows: TGTGCCAGTTCGTCCGAAACGGGCAATCAGCCCCAGCATTTT. Protein product: CASSSETGNQPQHF. J is TRBJ1-5 and V is TRBV6-1, with D unclear. Trimming took off 9 bases at V and 2 bases at J, with 14 bases between the two ends. The CDR3 runs 14 residues. The germline V gene has CDR1 MNHNS and CDR2 SASEGT.

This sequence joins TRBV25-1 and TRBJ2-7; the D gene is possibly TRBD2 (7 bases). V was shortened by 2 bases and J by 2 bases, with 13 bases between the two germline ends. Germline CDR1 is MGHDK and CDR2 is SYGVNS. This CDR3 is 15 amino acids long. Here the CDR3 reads CASSERGAGPYEQYF. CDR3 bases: TGTGCCAGCAGTGAACGGGGGGCGGGGCCCTACGAGCAGTACTTC.

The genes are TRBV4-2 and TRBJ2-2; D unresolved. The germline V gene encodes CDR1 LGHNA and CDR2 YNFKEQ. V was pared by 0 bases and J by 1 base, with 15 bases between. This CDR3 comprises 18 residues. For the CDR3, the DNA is TGTGCCAGCAGCCAAGATTTTGAGTCTGGTGGGAACACCGGGGAGCTGTTTTTT. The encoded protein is CASSQDFESGGNTGELFF.

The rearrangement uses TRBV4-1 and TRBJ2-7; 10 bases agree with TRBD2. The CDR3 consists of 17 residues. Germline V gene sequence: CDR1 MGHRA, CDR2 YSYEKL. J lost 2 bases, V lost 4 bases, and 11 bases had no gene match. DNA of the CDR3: TGCGCCAGCAGCCTTTCTCACAGACTAGCGGGTCCCTACGAGCAGTACTTC. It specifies CASSLSHRLAGPYEQYF.

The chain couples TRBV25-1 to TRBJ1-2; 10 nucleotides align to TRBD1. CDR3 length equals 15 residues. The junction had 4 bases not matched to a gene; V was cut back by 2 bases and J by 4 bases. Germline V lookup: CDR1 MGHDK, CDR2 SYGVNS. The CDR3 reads CASSEGTGESYGYTF. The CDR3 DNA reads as TGTGCCAGCAGTGAAGGGACAGGGGAATCCTATGGCTACACCTTC.

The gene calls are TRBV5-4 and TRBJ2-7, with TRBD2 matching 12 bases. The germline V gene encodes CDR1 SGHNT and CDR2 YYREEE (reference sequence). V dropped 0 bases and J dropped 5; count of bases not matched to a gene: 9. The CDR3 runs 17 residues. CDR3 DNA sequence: TGTGCCAGCAGCTTGGACGTCTCGCCTAGCGGGAGGGACGAGCAGTACTTC. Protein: CASSLDVSPSGRDEQYF.

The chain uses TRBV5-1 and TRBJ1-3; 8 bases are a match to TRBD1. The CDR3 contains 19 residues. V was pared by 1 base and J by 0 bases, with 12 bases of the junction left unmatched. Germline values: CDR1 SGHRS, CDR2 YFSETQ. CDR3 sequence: CASSLRTSGQGGSGNTIYF. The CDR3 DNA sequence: TGCGCCAGCAGCTTGCGGACCTCTGGACAGGGTGGCTCTGGAAACACCATATATTTT.

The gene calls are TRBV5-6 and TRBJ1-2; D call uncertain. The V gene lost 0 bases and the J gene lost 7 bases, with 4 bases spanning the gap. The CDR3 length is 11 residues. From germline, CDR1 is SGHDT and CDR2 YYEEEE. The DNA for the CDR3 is TGTGCCAGCAGCTTGGACGGTGGCTACACCTTC. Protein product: CASSLDGGYTF.

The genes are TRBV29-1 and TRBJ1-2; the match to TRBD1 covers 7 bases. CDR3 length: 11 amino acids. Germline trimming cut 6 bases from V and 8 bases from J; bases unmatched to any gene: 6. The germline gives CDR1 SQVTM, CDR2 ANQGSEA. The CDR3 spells CSVVNRGGYTF. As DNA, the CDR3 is TGCAGCGTGGTAAACAGGGGCGGCTACACCTTC.

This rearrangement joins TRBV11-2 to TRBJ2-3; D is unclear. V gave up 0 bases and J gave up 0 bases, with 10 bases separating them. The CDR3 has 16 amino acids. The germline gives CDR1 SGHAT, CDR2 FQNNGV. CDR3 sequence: CASSLDRSASTDTQYF. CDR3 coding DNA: TGTGCCAGCAGCTTAGATCGGTCAGCGAGCACAGATACGCAGTATTTT.